The 10 T cell receptor beta chains in this list originate from one sample, sequenced in a study of beta chain features in type 1 diabetes. The investigators reverse transcribed all of the isolated RNA, so they sequenced expressed TCRB transcripts. Method: immunoSEQ multiplex PCR; TCRdb's copy keeps in-frame clones and lacks some. Of a few hundred thousand clones listed, 25% to 35% are singletons. Sequenced input: central memory CD4+ T cells from blood. All receptors come from a man aged 25 to 40 in good health.

CDR3 amino acids: CASSSSGNQPQHF. The DNA for the CDR3 is TGTGCCAGCAGCTCTTCGGGCAATCAGCCCCAGCATTTT. This chain uses TRBV7-9 with TRBJ1-5; D remains ambiguous. V shed 4 bases and J shed 2 bases, with 6 bases lying between them. Germline V gene lookup returns CDR1 SEHNR and CDR2 FQNEAQ (reference sequence). The CDR3 totals 13 residues.

The CDR3 DNA reads as TGTGCCAGCAGCTTAATGGGGGCAGGGTCAGATACGCAGTATTTT. This sequence encodes CASSLMGAGSDTQYF. V gene TRBV7-2 combines with J gene TRBJ2-3, with a possible D match to TRBD1 (6 bases). The CDR3 length is 15 residues. Germline CDR1 SGHTA, CDR2 FQGNSA. V was pared by 2 bases and J by 4 bases, with 13 bases between.

The CDR3 DNA sequence: TGTGCCAGCAAAGAAGGGGCCACTAACTATGGCTACACCTTC. Translation gives CASKEGATNYGYTF. V usage is TRBV6-5 and J usage is TRBJ1-2; perhaps TRBD1 as D (5 bases). Germline CDR1 and CDR2: MNHEY and SVGAGI. V shed 7 bases and J shed 0 bases, with 12 bases lying between them. The CDR3 extends over 14 amino acids.

The chain has TRBV2 and TRBJ2-3, with 9 bases matching TRBD2. The V and J ends lost 3 bases and 1 base, in that order; junction bases with no gene match: 11. CDR1 is SNHLY and CDR2 is FYNNEI in the germline V gene. CDR3 size: 18 residues. The chain's CDR3 is CASSDIAGEEMGTDTQYF. The DNA for the CDR3 is TGTGCCAGCAGTGATATAGCGGGAGAGGAAATGGGCACAGATACGCAGTATTTT.

Points on this clone: Other DNA sequences of this sample code for an identical CDR3. The V gene is TRBV7-2, the J gene TRBJ2-1; D gene unclear. The CDR3 is 13 residues long. V was pared by 5 bases and J by 0 bases, with 5 bases between. Germline V lookup: CDR1 SGHTA, CDR2 FQGNSA. CDR3 protein: CASSANSYNEQFF. The CDR3 DNA reads TGTGCCAGCAGCGCCAACTCCTACAATGAGCAGTTCTTC.

The chain uses TRBV7-2 and TRBJ2-7; D possibly corresponds to TRBD2 (6 bases). The length of the CDR3 is 13 residues. Germline V gene data show CDR1 as SGHTA and CDR2 as FQGNSA. The V end lost 2 bases, the J end lost 4 bases, and 9 bases lay between the germline ends. The CDR3 nucleotides are TGTGCCAGCAGCTTACCGGGAGAGTACGAGCAGTACTTC. It codes for CASSLPGEYEQYF.

This clone was counted only a few times. DNA of the CDR3: TGTGCCAGCAGCCAGCGGTCTAACAATGAGCAGTTCTTC. This codes for CASSQRSNNEQFF. The V and J genes are TRBV28 and TRBJ2-1; possible D gene TRBD2, 5 bases. V dropped 6 bases and J dropped 5 bases, with 11 bases sitting between them. Germline V lookup: CDR1 MDHEN, CDR2 SYDVKM. This CDR3 comprises 13 residues.

This clone has just a few counts. This chain joins TRBV10-3 and TRBJ2-3; either TRBD1 or TRBD2 may supply D (6 bases each). The V gene lost 0 bases and the J gene lost 4 bases, with 11 bases spanning the gap. Germline assignment: CDR1 ENHRY and CDR2 SYGVKD. The CDR3 is made up of 15 amino acids. The CDR3, as DNA: TGTGCCATCAGTGAGTCCCCGGGGGCGGCAGATACGCAGTATTTT. Protein: CAISESPGAADTQYF.

This clone showed up many times. The CDR3 DNA sequence: TGTGCCAGCTCACTTCTGCCGGGACAGGGAACGGATAATTCACCCCTCCACTTT. Encoded protein: CASSLLPGQGTDNSPLHF. The J gene is TRBJ1-6, the V gene TRBV18; 9 nucleotides match TRBD1. Losses at the gene ends were 4 bases for V and 5 bases for J; bases not matched to a gene: 12. Germline V CDR1 and CDR2: KGHSH, LQKENI. CDR3 size: 18 residues.

The V and J genes are TRBV27 and TRBJ2-7; 9 bases line up with TRBD2. CDR1 and CDR2 from the germline V gene are MNHEY and SMNVEV (reference sequence). The CDR3 is 15 amino acids. The J segment lost 5 bases and the V segment lost 8 bases, leaving 13 bases of the junction unmatched. CDR3 loop: CASGRMGGRANEQYF. CDR3 sequence (DNA): TGTGCCAGCGGGAGGATGGGCGGGAGGGCCAACGAGCAGTACTTC.